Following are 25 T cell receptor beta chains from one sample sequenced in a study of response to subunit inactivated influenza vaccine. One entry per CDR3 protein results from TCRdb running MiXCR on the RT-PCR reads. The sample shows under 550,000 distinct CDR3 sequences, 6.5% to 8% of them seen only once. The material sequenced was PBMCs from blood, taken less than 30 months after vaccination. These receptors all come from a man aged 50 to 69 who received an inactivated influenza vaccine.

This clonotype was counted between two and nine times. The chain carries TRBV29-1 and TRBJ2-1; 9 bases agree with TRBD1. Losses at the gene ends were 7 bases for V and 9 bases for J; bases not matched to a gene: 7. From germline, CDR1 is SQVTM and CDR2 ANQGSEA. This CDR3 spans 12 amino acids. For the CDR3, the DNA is TGCAGCGCGGGACAGGGATATAGTGAGCAGTTCTTC. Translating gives CSAGQGYSEQFF.

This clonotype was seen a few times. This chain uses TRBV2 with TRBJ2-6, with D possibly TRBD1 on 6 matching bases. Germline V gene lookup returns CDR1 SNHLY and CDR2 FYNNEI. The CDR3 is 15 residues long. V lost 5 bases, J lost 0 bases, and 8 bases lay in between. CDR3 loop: CASSTGFSGANVLTF. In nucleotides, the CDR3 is TGTGCCAGCAGTACAGGGTTCTCTGGGGCCAACGTCCTGACTTTC.

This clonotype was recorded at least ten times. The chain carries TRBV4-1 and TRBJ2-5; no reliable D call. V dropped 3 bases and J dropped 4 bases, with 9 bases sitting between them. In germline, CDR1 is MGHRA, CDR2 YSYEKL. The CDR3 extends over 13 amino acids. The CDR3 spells CASSQTPRETQYF. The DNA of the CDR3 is TGCGCCAGCAGCCAGACCCCTCGAGAGACCCAGTACTTC.

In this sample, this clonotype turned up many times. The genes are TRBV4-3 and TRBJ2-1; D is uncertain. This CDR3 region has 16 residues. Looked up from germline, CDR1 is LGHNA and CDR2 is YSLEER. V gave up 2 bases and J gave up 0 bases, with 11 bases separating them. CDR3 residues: CASSQFGRSSYNEQFF. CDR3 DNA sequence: TGCGCCAGCAGCCAATTCGGGCGGAGCTCCTACAATGAGCAGTTCTTC.

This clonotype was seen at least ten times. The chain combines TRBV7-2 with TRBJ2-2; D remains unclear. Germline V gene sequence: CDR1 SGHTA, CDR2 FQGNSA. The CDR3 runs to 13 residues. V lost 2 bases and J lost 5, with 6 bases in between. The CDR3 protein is CASSLWSTGELFF. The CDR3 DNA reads TGTGCCAGCAGCTTATGGAGTACCGGGGAGCTGTTTTTT.

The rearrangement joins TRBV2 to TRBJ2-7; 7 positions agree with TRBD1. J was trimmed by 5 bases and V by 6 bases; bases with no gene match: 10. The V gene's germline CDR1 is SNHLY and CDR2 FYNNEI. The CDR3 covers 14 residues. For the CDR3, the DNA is TGTGCCAGCAGCCCGACAGGGTGGTCTAACGAGCAGTACTTC. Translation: CASSPTGWSNEQYF.

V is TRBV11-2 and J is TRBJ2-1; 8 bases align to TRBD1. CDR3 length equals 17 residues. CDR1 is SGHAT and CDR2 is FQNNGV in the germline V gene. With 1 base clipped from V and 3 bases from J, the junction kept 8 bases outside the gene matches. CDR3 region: CASSLGLDRGNYNEQFF. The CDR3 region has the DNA TGTGCCAGCAGCTTAGGATTAGACAGGGGCAACTACAATGAGCAGTTCTTC.

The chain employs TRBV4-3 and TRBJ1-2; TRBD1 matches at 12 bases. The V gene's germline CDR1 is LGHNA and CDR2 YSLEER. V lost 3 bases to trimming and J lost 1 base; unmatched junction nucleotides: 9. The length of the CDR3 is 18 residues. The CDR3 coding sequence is TGCGCCAGCAGCCACACCGGGACAGGGGGCGTGGGTAACTATGGCTACACCTTC. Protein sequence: CASSHTGTGGVGNYGYTF.

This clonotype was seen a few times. The CDR3 region has the DNA TGCAGTGCTAGCGGAGGATTGGACTCACCCCTCCACTTT. This codes for CSASGGLDSPLHF. The rearrangement joins TRBV20-1 to TRBJ1-6; D not certain. This CDR3 region has 13 residues. The V and J ends lost 3 bases and 10 bases respectively, with 13 bases between them. Germline V gene lookup returns CDR1 DFQATT and CDR2 SNEGSKA (reference sequence).

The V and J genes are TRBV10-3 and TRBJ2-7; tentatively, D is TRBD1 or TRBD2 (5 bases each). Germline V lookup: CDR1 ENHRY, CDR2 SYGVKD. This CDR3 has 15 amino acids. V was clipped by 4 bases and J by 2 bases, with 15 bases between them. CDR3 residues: CAISGGTGEAYEQYF. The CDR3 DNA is TGTGCCATCAGTGGAGGGACCGGAGAAGCCTACGAGCAGTACTTC.

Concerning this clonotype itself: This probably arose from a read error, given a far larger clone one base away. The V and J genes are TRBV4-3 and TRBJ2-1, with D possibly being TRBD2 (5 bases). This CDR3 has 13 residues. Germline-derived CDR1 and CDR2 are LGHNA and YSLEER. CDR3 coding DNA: TGCTCCAGCAGCCAAGGACTTTACAATGAGCAGTTCTTC. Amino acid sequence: CSSSQGLYNEQFF.

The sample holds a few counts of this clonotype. CDR3 amino acids: CASSVEGGGEFEQYF. Written as DNA, the CDR3 is TGTGCCAGCAGCGTAGAGGGGGGAGGAGAGTTCGAGCAGTACTTC. The gene calls are TRBV9 and TRBJ2-7, with D tentatively TRBD1 or TRBD2 (6 bases each). CDR1 and CDR2 (germline): SGDLS, YYNGEE. Trimming removed 0 bases at V and 6 bases at J, with 16 bases between. There are 15 residues in the CDR3. Full variable domain (outside the CDR3, taken from reference TRBV9 and TRBJ2-7): DSGVTQTPKHLITATGQRVTLRCSPRSGDLSVYWYQQSLDQGLQFLIQYYNGEERAKGNILERFSAQQFPDLHSELNLSSLELGDSALYFCASSVEGGGEFEQYFGPGTRLTVT.

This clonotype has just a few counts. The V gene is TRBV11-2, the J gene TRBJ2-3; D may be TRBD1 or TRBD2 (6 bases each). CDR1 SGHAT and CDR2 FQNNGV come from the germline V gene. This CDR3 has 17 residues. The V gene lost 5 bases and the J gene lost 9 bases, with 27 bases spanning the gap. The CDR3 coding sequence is TGTGCCAGCAGCAGCTTTCGGGGGCGCGATGACCTTGGGACGCAGTATTTT. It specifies CASSSFRGRDDLGTQYF.

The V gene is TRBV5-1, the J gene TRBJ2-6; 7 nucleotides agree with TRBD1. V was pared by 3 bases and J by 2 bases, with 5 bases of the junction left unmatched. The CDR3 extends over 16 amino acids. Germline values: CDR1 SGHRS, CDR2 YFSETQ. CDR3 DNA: TGCGCCAGCAGCTGGGACAGAACTGCTGGGGCCAACGTCCTGACTTTC. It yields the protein CASSWDRTAGANVLTF.

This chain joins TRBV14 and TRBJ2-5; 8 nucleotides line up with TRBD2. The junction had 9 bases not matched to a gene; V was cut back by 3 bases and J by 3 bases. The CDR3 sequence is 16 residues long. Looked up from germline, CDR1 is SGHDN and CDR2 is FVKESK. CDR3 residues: CASSQKTGTRKETQYF. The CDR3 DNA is TGTGCCAGCAGCCAGAAAACTGGGACTAGAAAAGAGACCCAGTACTTC.

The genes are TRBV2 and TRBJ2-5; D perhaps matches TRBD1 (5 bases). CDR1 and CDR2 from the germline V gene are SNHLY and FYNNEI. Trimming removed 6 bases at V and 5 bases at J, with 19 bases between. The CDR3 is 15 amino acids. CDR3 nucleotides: TGTGCCAGCAGGCTCGGTTCCAGGGTGGAGGAGACCCAGTACTTC. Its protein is CASRLGSRVEETQYF.

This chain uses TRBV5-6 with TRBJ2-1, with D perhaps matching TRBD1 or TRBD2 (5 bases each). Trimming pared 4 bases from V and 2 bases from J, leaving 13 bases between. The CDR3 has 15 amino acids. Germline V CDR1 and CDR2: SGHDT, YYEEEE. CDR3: CASSDGTPAYNEQFF. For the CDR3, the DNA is TGTGCCAGCAGCGACGGGACCCCTGCCTACAATGAGCAGTTCTTC. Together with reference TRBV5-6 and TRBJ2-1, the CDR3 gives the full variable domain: DAGVTQSPTHLIKTRGQQVTLRCSPKSGHDTVSWYQQALGQGPQFIFQYYEEEERQRGNFPDRFSGHQFPNYSSELNVNALLLGDSALYLCASSDGTPAYNEQFFGPGTRLTVL.

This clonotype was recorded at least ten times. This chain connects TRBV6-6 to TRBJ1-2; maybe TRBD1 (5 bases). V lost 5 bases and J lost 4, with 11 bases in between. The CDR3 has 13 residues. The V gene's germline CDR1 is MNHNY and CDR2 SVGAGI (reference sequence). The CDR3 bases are TGTGCCAGCAGTGCAGGGTCGGGCTATGGCTACACCTTC. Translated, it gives CASSAGSGYGYTF.

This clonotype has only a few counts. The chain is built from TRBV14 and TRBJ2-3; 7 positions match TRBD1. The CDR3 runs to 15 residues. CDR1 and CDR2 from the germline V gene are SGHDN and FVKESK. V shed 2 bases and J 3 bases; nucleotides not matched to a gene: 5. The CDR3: CASSQLTGKTDTQYF. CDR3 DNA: TGTGCCAGCAGCCAATTGACAGGGAAGACAGATACGCAGTATTTT.

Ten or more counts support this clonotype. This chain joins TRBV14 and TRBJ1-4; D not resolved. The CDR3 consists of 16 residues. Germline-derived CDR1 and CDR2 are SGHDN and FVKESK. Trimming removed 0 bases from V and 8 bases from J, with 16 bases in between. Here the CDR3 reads CASSQDPTPAGEKLFF. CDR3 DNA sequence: TGTGCCAGCAGCCAAGACCCGACACCGGCGGGAGAAAAACTGTTTTTT.

CDR3 coding DNA: TGTGCCAGCAGCCTCGGCCTCCTAGCCGAACAAGAGACCCAGTACTTC. Residues: CASSLGLLAEQETQYF. The chain combines TRBV13 with TRBJ2-5; tentative D call: TRBD2 (5 bases). This CDR3 spans 16 amino acids. The germline V gene encodes CDR1 PRHDT and CDR2 FYEKMQ (reference sequence). Trimming removed 5 bases at V and 2 bases at J, with 18 bases between. The variable domain in full, completed from reference TRBV13 and TRBJ2-5, reads AAGVIQSPRHLIKEKRETATLKCYPIPRHDTVYWYQQGPGQDPQFLISFYEKMQSDKGSIPDRFSAQQFSDYHSELNMSSLELGDSALYFCASSLGLLAEQETQYFGPGTRLLVL.

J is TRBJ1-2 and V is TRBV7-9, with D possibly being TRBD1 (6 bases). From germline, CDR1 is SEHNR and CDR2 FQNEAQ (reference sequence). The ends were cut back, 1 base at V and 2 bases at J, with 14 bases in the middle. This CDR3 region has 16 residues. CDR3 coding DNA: TGTGCCAGCAGCTTAGGGGCCAGGGGAAAAAACTATGGCTACACCTTC. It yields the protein CASSLGARGKNYGYTF.

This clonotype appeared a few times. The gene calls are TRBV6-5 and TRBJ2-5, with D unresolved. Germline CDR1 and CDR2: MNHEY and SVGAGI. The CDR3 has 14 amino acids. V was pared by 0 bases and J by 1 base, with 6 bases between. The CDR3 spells CASSYSTGQETQYF. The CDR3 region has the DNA TGTGCCAGCAGTTACTCCACCGGCCAAGAGACCCAGTACTTC.

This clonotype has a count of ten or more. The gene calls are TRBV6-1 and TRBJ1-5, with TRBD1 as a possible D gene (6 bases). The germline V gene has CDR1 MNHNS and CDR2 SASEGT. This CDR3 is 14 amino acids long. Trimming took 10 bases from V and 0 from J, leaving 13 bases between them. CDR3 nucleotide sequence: TGTGCCACGGGGGGCCTTTATAGCAATCAGCCCCAGCATTTT. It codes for CATGGLYSNQPQHF.

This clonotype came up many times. CDR3 in DNA: TGTGCCAGCAGCCGACAGGGACCTGAGCAGTTCTTC. Protein: CASSRQGPEQFF. This chain uses TRBV7-9 with TRBJ2-1; 7 nucleotides match TRBD1. Germline lookup yields CDR1 SEHNR and CDR2 FQNEAQ (reference sequence). V dropped 5 bases and J dropped 9; count of bases not matched to a gene: 4. The CDR3 spans 12 residues.